This T cell receptor (beta chain) originates from a study of control samples from healthy donors and cancer patients. The V and J ends lost 0 bases and 0 bases respectively, with 14 bases between them. CDR1 and CDR2 from the germline V gene are SGHTA and FQGNSA. The CDR3 length is 17 residues. The repertoire was sequenced with immunoSEQ multiplex PCR; TCRdb's copy has only in-frame clones and lacks some. The sample lists roughly 100,000 clones, roughly 90% occurring once. This sequence was found in a man aged 55-75 years with lung cancer. Source material: PBMCs. The rearrangement uses TRBV7-2 and TRBJ1-2; D unclear. The CDR3 reads CASSLAAVAGSNYGYTF. The CDR3, as DNA: TGTGCCAGCAGCTTAGCGGCGGTGGCAGGATCTAACTATGGCTACACCTTC.